Shown below are 17 T cell receptor beta chains from a single sample sequenced in a study of cytomegalovirus exposure and HLA in healthy donors. The primer mix had 60 Vbeta and 13 Jbeta primers. TCRdb's copy holds only in-frame clones and misses some; the assay was immunoSEQ multiplex PCR. The sample contains 150,000 to 200,000 clones, 81% of which appear only once. Sequenced sample: PBMCs. The receptors stem from a man aged 18 to 30 in good health and CMV-seronegative.

This clone showed up just once. V gene TRBV7-9 combines with J gene TRBJ2-1, with D unresolved. This CDR3 contains 13 residues. In germline, CDR1 is SEHNR, CDR2 FQNEAQ (reference sequence). V lost 5 bases, J lost 4 bases, and 9 bases lay in between. CDR3 in amino acids: CASSPNSYNEQFF. DNA for the CDR3: TGTGCCAGCAGCCCTAATAGTTACAATGAGCAGTTCTTC.

The V call is TRBV28, the J call TRBJ2-1, with 10 positions matching TRBD2. Germline CDR1 reads MDHEN; CDR2 reads SYDVKM. The V and J ends lost 1 base and 1 base, in that order; junction bases with no gene match: 13. The CDR3 extends over 20 amino acids. The CDR3: CASSLYLSGRASGSYNEQFF. In DNA, the CDR3 is TGTGCCAGCAGTTTATATCTCAGCGGGAGGGCGTCGGGTTCCTACAATGAGCAGTTCTTC.

This chain links TRBV9 with TRBJ2-7; the match to TRBD1 covers 7 bases. The trim removed 0 bases at V and 2 bases at J, leaving 5 bases unmatched. The germline V gene encodes CDR1 SGDLS and CDR2 YYNGEE. The CDR3 covers 15 residues. In DNA form, the CDR3 reads TGTGCCAGCAGCGTAGATAGGGACAGACCCTACGAGCAGTACTTC. Translating gives CASSVDRDRPYEQYF.

This rearrangement joins TRBV9 to TRBJ2-1, with a tentative D call TRBD1 (6 bases). CDR1 SGDLS and CDR2 YYNGEE come from the germline V gene. Trimming removed 0 bases from V and 5 bases from J, with 15 bases in between. This CDR3 contains 16 residues. The chain's CDR3 is CASSVGPVTGDNEQFF. In nucleotides, the CDR3 is TGTGCCAGCAGCGTAGGTCCCGTGACAGGAGACAATGAGCAGTTCTTC.

The chain carries TRBV4-2 and TRBJ1-1; 7 nucleotides agree with TRBD1. CDR3 length: 15 residues. Trimming took 4 bases from V and 3 from J; bases not matched to a gene: 8. CDR1 is LGHNA and CDR2 is YNFKEQ in the germline V gene. CDR3 nucleotides: TGTGCCAGCAGCCTCCACCGGGACAGCGACACTGAAGCTTTCTTT. Translated: CASSLHRDSDTEAFF.

V gene TRBV25-1 combines with J gene TRBJ2-2, with D possibly being TRBD2 (6 bases). V lost 4 bases to trimming and J lost 1 base, with 10 bases between them. CDR3 length: 15 residues. Germline V lookup: CDR1 MGHDK, CDR2 SYGVNS. CDR3 coding DNA: TGTGCCAGCAGTGGCGGGGCAGGGAACACCGGGGAGCTGTTTTTT. Amino acid sequence: CASSGGAGNTGELFF. Together with reference TRBV25-1 and TRBJ2-2, the CDR3 gives the full variable domain: EADIYQTPRYLVIGTGKKITLECSQTMGHDKMYWYQQDPGMELHLIHYSYGVNSTEKGDLSSESTVSRIRTEHFPLTLESARPSHTSQYLCASSGGAGNTGELFFGEGSRLTVL.

The chain couples TRBV30 to TRBJ1-2; 7 bases match TRBD1. Trimming removed 3 bases from V and 4 bases from J; junction bases left unmatched: 11. The CDR3 contains 15 residues. Per the germline V gene, CDR1 is GTSNPN and CDR2 is SVGIG (reference sequence). CDR3 nucleotides: TGTGCCTGGAGCGTGGGCCAGGGGGATTCCTATGGCTACACCTTC. Its translation is CAWSVGQGDSYGYTF.

The rearrangement uses TRBV7-3 and TRBJ2-1; TRBD2 matches 8 bases. The CDR3 totals 15 residues. Germline CDR1 and CDR2: SGHTA and FQGTGA. J lost 4 bases, V lost 7 bases, and 9 bases had no gene match. In DNA, the CDR3 is TGTGCCAGCACCCGGGGGGTAGCGGGGTACAATGAGCAGTTCTTC. Translated: CASTRGVAGYNEQFF.

The gene calls are TRBV28 and TRBJ2-7; TRBD1 agrees at 7 bases. Germline CDR1 reads MDHEN; CDR2 reads SYDVKM. V lost 6 bases, J lost 0 bases, and 8 bases stayed unmatched. The CDR3 spans 15 residues. The CDR3 here is CASSVGSGGSYEQYF. The CDR3 DNA sequence: TGTGCCAGCAGCGTAGGTTCAGGGGGCTCCTACGAGCAGTACTTC.

The chain has TRBV9 and TRBJ2-2, with TRBD2 identical over 7 bases. With V trimmed by 4 bases and J by 7 bases, 22 bases remained unmatched. Germline CDR1 SGDLS, CDR2 YYNGEE. The CDR3 consists of 19 residues. In DNA, the CDR3 is TGTGCCAGCAGCCCGAGAAATCCCGGGGGGACCCACGGCGGCGGGGAGCTGTTTTTT. Protein sequence: CASSPRNPGGTHGGGELFF. The full variable domain, with the rest looked up from reference TRBV9 and TRBJ2-2, is DSGVTQTPKHLITATGQRVTLRCSPRSGDLSVYWYQQSLDQGLQFLIQYYNGEERAKGNILERFSAQQFPDLHSELNLSSLELGDSALYFCASSPRNPGGTHGGGELFFGEGSRLTVL.

The rearrangement joins TRBV6-5 to TRBJ2-1, with D possibly matching TRBD2 (7 bases). CDR1 is MNHEY, CDR2 SVGAGI, per germline. Deletions cut 2 bases from V and 7 bases from J, with 18 bases between. The CDR3 runs to 16 residues. CDR3 nucleotide sequence: TGTGCCAGCAGTTACCGAGGGGGGGCTAGGAGGAATGAGCAGTTCTTC. It codes for CASSYRGGARRNEQFF.

The V call is TRBV5-4, the J call TRBJ2-1, with 14 bases matching TRBD2. V lost 3 bases and J lost 10; bases outside the gene matches: 9. The CDR3 covers 16 residues. Germline values: CDR1 SGHNT, CDR2 YYREEE (reference sequence). This CDR3 is CASSSTSGRVRVEQFF. CDR3 DNA: TGTGCCAGCAGCTCGACTAGCGGGAGGGTCAGAGTGGAGCAGTTCTTC.

The rearrangement uses TRBV5-4 and TRBJ1-1, with unresolved D. This CDR3 contains 11 residues. Trimming took 0 bases from V and 8 from J, leaving 5 bases between them. In germline, CDR1 is SGHNT, CDR2 YYREEE (reference sequence). DNA of the CDR3: TGTGCCAGCAGCTTGGGTCCGGAAGCTTTCTTT. Translation gives CASSLGPEAFF.

The rearrangement joins TRBV29-1 to TRBJ2-3, with D unclear. V dropped 7 bases and J dropped 1 base, with 15 bases sitting between them. The germline CDR1 and CDR2 sequences are SQVTM and ANQGSEA. This CDR3 is 14 amino acids long. The CDR3 loop is CSAHLGPGTDTQYF. CDR3 coding DNA: TGCAGCGCCCATCTAGGTCCAGGCACAGATACGCAGTATTTT.

The chain couples TRBV7-9 to TRBJ1-1; D is perhaps TRBD1 (6 bases). CDR1 and CDR2 (germline): SEHNR, FQNEAQ (reference sequence). Trimming pared 5 bases from V and 4 bases from J, leaving 11 bases between. This CDR3 is 13 amino acids long. In nucleotides, the CDR3 is TGTGCCAGCAGCCTCGGACAGCCCACTGAAGCTTTCTTT. It yields the protein CASSLGQPTEAFF.

The CDR3 region is CASLRDYRGYNEQFF. CDR3 DNA sequence: TGTGCCAGCTTAAGGGACTACCGGGGCTACAATGAGCAGTTCTTC. This chain joins TRBV18 and TRBJ2-1; 7 bases are a match to TRBD2. The V and J ends lost 7 bases and 3 bases, in that order; junction bases with no gene match: 9. This CDR3 spans 15 amino acids. Germline V gives CDR1 KGHSH, CDR2 LQKENI.

The V gene is TRBV7-9, the J gene TRBJ2-7, with D perhaps TRBD1 (5 bases). This CDR3 has 13 amino acids. From germline, CDR1 is SEHNR and CDR2 FQNEAQ (reference sequence). The germline V and J ends were trimmed by 5 bases and 2 bases, with 10 bases remaining between them. In DNA, the CDR3 is TGTGCCAGCAGCCTCCCAGGGCCCTACGAGCAGTACTTC. Its protein product is CASSLPGPYEQYF.